Detailed here is one T cell receptor (beta chain). Its antigen is not known. These data come from a study of cytomegalovirus exposure and HLA in healthy donors. Vbeta (60) and Jbeta (13) primers were used in the PCR. This table comes from immunoSEQ multiplex PCR, and its TCRdb copy is limited to in-frame clones, with some not included. Of 150,000 to 200,000 clones in the sample, roughly 87% are singletons; the top ten hold more than 1.3%. Healthy bone marrow donors made up the cohort. Losses at the gene ends were 0 bases for V and 3 bases for J; bases not matched to a gene: 3. This CDR3 region has 16 residues. CDR1 is SGHRS, CDR2 YFSETQ, per germline. Whole-study results and caveats: The presence/absence work took it that sequencing depth was about the same across donors. About 87% or about 30% of the time was how often most TCR beta V segments were productive, according to an earlier analysis. Some TCR beta chains (roughly 160 of them) were listed as cytomegalovirus-associated.

The TCR originated in a girl between 5 and 17 years old in good health and CMV-seropositive. The source material was PBMCs. The chain has TRBV5-1 and TRBJ2-2, with TRBD2 matching 9 bases. The CDR3 nucleotides read TGCGCCAGCAGCTTGGCGGTAGCGGGGGACACCGGGGAGCTGTTTTTT. Translation gives CASSLAVAGDTGELFF.